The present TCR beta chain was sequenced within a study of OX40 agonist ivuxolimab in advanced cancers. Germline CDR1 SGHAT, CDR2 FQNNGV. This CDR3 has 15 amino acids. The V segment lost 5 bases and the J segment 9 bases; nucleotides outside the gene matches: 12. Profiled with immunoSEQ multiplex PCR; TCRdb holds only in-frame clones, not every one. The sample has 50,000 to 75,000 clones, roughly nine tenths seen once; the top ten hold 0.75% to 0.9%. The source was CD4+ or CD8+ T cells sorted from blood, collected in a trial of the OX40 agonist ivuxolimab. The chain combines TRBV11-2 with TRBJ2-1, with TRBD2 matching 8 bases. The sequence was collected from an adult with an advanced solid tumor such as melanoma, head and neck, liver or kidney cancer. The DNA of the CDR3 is TGTGCCAGCAGCCCGTGGGGACTAGTAGAGGGTGAGCAGTTCTTC. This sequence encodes CASSPWGLVEGEQFF.